Shown below are 14 T cell receptor beta chains from a single sample sequenced in a study of blood T cell repertoires in COVID-19. TCRdb keeps only in-frame clones here, not all; method: immunoSEQ multiplex PCR. This sample has approximately 100,000 clones, with about 85% found just once. Sequencing input: peripheral blood. These receptors were taken from a man between 65 and 79 years old with acute or convalescent COVID-19.

This clone was picked up one time. V is TRBV12-3 or TRBV12-4 and J is TRBJ2-3; TRBD1 is a possible D gene (6 bases). This CDR3 is 13 amino acids long. Trimming pared 6 bases from V and 7 bases from J, leaving 14 bases between. CDR3 amino acids: CASSPSQGYTQYF. The CDR3 bases are TGTGCCAGCAGCCCTTCACAGGGTTATACGCAGTATTTT.

The J gene is TRBJ1-1, the V gene TRBV28, with a weak D call TRBD1 (6 bases). CDR1 is MDHEN and CDR2 is SYDVKM in the germline V gene. The CDR3 is 18 amino acids. The V and J ends lost 3 bases and 4 bases respectively, with 24 bases between them. The CDR3 DNA follows: TGTGCCAGCAGTTTTAGCAAGGGTGGAGGCACAGGGCCCACTGAAGCTTTCTTT. Translated: CASSFSKGGGTGPTEAFF.

V is TRBV5-1 and J is TRBJ1-3; D is uncertain. The CDR3 is 15 amino acids. Per germline, CDR1 SGHRS and CDR2 YFSETQ. V lost 4 bases and J lost 0, with 11 bases in between. CDR3 DNA: TGCGCCAGCAGCGAACAGATAAGCTCTGGAAACACCATATATTTT. Its protein product is CASSEQISSGNTIYF.

The genes are TRBV5-4 and TRBJ2-7; D not certain. This CDR3 has 14 residues. The ends were cut back, 0 bases at V and 2 bases at J, with 9 bases in the middle. Germline values: CDR1 SGHNT, CDR2 YYREEE (reference sequence). This chain's CDR3 is CASSLETAAYEQYF. The CDR3 nucleotides read TGTGCCAGCAGCTTGGAAACAGCAGCCTACGAGCAGTACTTC.

The J gene is TRBJ2-3, the V gene TRBV11-2; tentatively, D is TRBD2 (6 bases). V gave up 1 base and J gave up 0 bases, with 11 bases separating them. CDR3 length: 16 amino acids. Germline V gene sequence: CDR1 SGHAT, CDR2 FQNNGV. The CDR3, as DNA: TGTGCCAGCAGCTTAGCCGGGACTCCGAGCACAGATACGCAGTATTTT. Its translation is CASSLAGTPSTDTQYF.

V is TRBV7-7 and J is TRBJ2-7; D perhaps matches TRBD1 (6 bases). Germline CDR1 SSHAT, CDR2 FNYEAQ (reference sequence). The V and J ends lost 9 bases and 1 base respectively, with 19 bases between them. This CDR3 is 15 amino acids long. The CDR3: CASPRSLTGSYEQYV. CDR3 nucleotides: TGTGCCAGTCCCCGATCCCTAACAGGGTCCTACGAGCAGTACGTC.

This clone was counted a few times. The chain links TRBV16 to TRBJ1-4; tentative D call: TRBD1 (5 bases). Trimming took 0 bases from V and 3 from J, leaving 11 bases between them. This CDR3 spans 16 amino acids. Germline V lookup: CDR1 KGHSY, CDR2 FQNENV. The CDR3 reads CASSQSGRAANEKLFF. DNA for the CDR3: TGTGCCAGCAGCCAATCGGGCAGGGCGGCTAATGAAAAACTGTTTTTT.

V usage is TRBV11-3 and J usage is TRBJ2-1; possible D gene TRBD2, 7 bases. The CDR3 consists of 18 residues. V was clipped by 3 bases and J by 4 bases, with 22 bases between them. The germline V gene encodes CDR1 SGHNT and CDR2 YENEEA. The CDR3 sequence is CASSFSGPGRDKYNEQFF. The CDR3, as DNA: TGTGCCAGCAGCTTCTCCGGTCCGGGGAGGGACAAATACAATGAGCAGTTCTTC.

The CDR3 sequence is CASSLASPGAGNTIYF. The CDR3 nucleotides are TGTGCCAGCAGCTTAGCGTCACCAGGGGCTGGAAACACCATATATTTT. The chain recombines TRBV7-6 with TRBJ1-3; D is perhaps TRBD1 (6 bases). CDR3 size: 16 residues. Germline V gives CDR1 SGHVS, CDR2 FNYEAQ. Trimming removed 0 bases at V and 2 bases at J, with 11 bases between.

The chain carries TRBV10-1 and TRBJ2-7, with 10 bases aligning to TRBD1. CDR1 is WNHNN, CDR2 SYGVQD, per germline (reference sequence). There are 13 residues in the CDR3. V dropped 7 bases and J dropped 7; count of bases not matched to a gene: 7. This CDR3 is CASIRQGAREQYV. In DNA form, the CDR3 reads TGCGCCAGCATTAGACAGGGGGCGCGGGAGCAGTACGTC.

This sequence joins TRBV30 and TRBJ1-4; D gene uncertain. The V gene's germline CDR1 is GTSNPN and CDR2 SVGIG (reference sequence). The CDR3 is made up of 13 amino acids. V lost 2 bases and J 7 bases, leaving 11 bases between the germline ends. The CDR3 here is CAWSLRFGEKLFF. The CDR3 DNA reads as TGTGCCTGGAGTTTAAGATTCGGTGAAAAACTGTTTTTT.

The sample holds a few counts of this clone. The chain recombines TRBV10-2 with TRBJ1-5, with 8 nucleotides matching TRBD1. In germline, CDR1 is WSHSY, CDR2 SAAADI. The trim removed 9 bases at V and 6 bases at J, leaving 10 bases unmatched. CDR3 length equals 14 residues. The CDR3 spells CASHQGAASQPQHF. In DNA form, the CDR3 reads TGCGCCAGTCACCAGGGGGCGGCAAGTCAGCCCCAGCATTTT.

This clone was found once. The gene calls are TRBV5-1 and TRBJ1-2; TRBD1 matches 12 bases. CDR3 length: 15 amino acids. J was trimmed by 6 bases and V by 1 base; bases with no gene match: 4. Germline lookup yields CDR1 SGHRS and CDR2 YFSETQ. The CDR3 DNA reads as TGCGCCAGCAGCTTGTCGGGACAGGGGGCTGATGGCTACACCTTC. Translation gives CASSLSGQGADGYTF.

V gene TRBV4-1 combines with J gene TRBJ1-5; TRBD1 matches at 8 bases. The CDR3 sequence is 19 residues long. V trimming: 0 bases; J trimming: 2 bases; junction bases outside the gene matches: 12. CDR1 MGHRA and CDR2 YSYEKL come from the germline V gene. CDR3 sequence (DNA): TGCGCCAGCAGCCAAGAGTCGGGACAGGTGTTCTCGGGCAATCAGCCCCAGCATTTT. Translation gives CASSQESGQVFSGNQPQHF.